This TCR beta chain is drawn from a study of shared clonotypes between healthy human individuals. Study results and caveats: The study generally estimated greater richness for naive than memory subsets. In having few donors, the study represented limited genetic and exposure-history diversity.

Method: immunoSEQ multiplex PCR; TCRdb's copy keeps in-frame clones and lacks some. The sample lists more than 850,000 clones, 75% to 80% occurring once. In regard to this clone: Its antigen remains unknown.

This CDR3 is built from 15 residues. The V and J ends lost 6 bases and 1 base, in that order; junction bases with no gene match: 8. In germline, CDR1 is MNHNS, CDR2 SASEGT. The source of this sequence is a man between 18 and 35 years old in good health. Some clones in this sample may be carry-over from other donors' samples. Sequences were obtained from memory CD4+ T cells from PBMCs. As for subset: CD45RA-negative fraction. V and J are TRBV6-1 and TRBJ1-1, with 7 bases that match TRBD1. Written as DNA, the CDR3 is TGTGCCAGCAGCTCAAAGGGACAGAGGAACACTGAAGCTTTCTTT. Its protein is CASSSKGQRNTEAFF.